This TCR beta chain was sequenced during a study of T-cell memory formation after mild COVID-19. Study-wide results and limits: Pre-infection memory held some responding clones, suggesting pre-existing cross-reactive T cells responded. There was a balanced CD4/CD8 profile in clones contracting day 15 to 85, and later expanders leaned CD4+.

As concerns this clonotype: Its target is unknown.

Constant-segment-primed 5'RACE gave TCR alpha and TCR beta cDNA libraries with sample barcodes and UMIs. TCRdb itself ran the 5' RACE reads through MiXCR, one entry per CDR3 protein. The sample records about 390,000 distinct CDR3 sequences, 20% to 25% being singletons. CDR3 length: 14 residues. The V segment lost 7 bases and the J segment 4 bases; nucleotides outside the gene matches: 11. CDR1 and CDR2 (germline): DFQATT, SNEGSKA (reference sequence). Sequencing was carried out using PBMCs or a T cell subset sorted from them (not recorded which). This rearrangement joins TRBV20-1 to TRBJ1-2, with 8 positions matching TRBD1. This TCR derives from an adult woman who had mild COVID-19 (a few samples of this study predate the infection). Cell type and time point are not known. The CDR3 sequence is CSGYRGTFGYGYTF. CDR3 nucleotide sequence: TGCAGTGGATACAGGGGGACCTTTGGCTATGGCTACACCTTC.